The 27 T cell receptor beta chains below were found in one sample sequenced in a study of blood T cell repertoires in COVID-19. Assay used: immunoSEQ multiplex PCR; TCRdb lists only in-frame clones, some missing. The table lists about 180,000 clones, 86% of them singletons. The sample was peripheral blood. These receptors all stem from a woman in her 30s with active or convalescent COVID-19.

The V call is TRBV3-1 (or the pseudogene TRBV3-2), the J call TRBJ1-1; 7 bases agree with TRBD1. The V and J ends lost 4 bases and 2 bases, in that order; junction bases with no gene match: 4. Germline loops: CDR1 LGHDT, CDR2 YNNKEL (reference sequence). The CDR3 loop spans 14 amino acids. The CDR3 coding sequence is TGTGCCAGCAGCCTCGGGACAGACAACACTGAAGCTTTCTTT. Amino acids: CASSLGTDNTEAFF.

This clone was seen a handful of times. The chain uses TRBV3-1 (or the pseudogene TRBV3-2) and TRBJ1-1; no clear D. V lost 6 bases to trimming and J lost 4 bases, with 15 bases between them. Looked up from germline, CDR1 is LGHDT and CDR2 is YNNKEL (reference sequence). The CDR3 consists of 14 residues. CDR3 sequence: CASSPGPAGTEAFF. The CDR3 DNA sequence: TGTGCCAGCAGTCCGGGCCCTGCGGGCACTGAAGCTTTCTTT.

The chain is built from TRBV7-6 and TRBJ2-4; 9 nucleotides align to TRBD1. Germline V CDR1 and CDR2: SGHVS, FNYEAQ. The CDR3 totals 14 residues. V shed 5 bases, J shed 7 bases, and the junction held 6 bases outside the gene matches. The CDR3 DNA is TGTGCCAGCAGCCTGGGACAGGGTAGGAACATTCAGTACTTC. Translation: CASSLGQGRNIQYF.

This clone showed up just once. The genes are TRBV11-3 and TRBJ2-5; the match to TRBD1 covers 8 bases. The junction had 6 bases not matched to a gene; V was cut back by 5 bases and J by 1 base. Germline assignment: CDR1 SGHNT and CDR2 YENEEA. The CDR3 length is 15 residues. The CDR3 spells CASSPGTGTQETQYF. For the CDR3, the DNA is TGTGCCAGCAGCCCCGGGACAGGCACCCAAGAGACCCAGTACTTC.

This chain joins TRBV3-1 (or the pseudogene TRBV3-2) and TRBJ1-1, with 10 bases aligning to TRBD1. Germline CDR1 is LGHDT and CDR2 is YNNKEL (reference sequence). V lost 1 base and J lost 5; bases outside the gene matches: 4. The CDR3 runs 15 residues. The chain's CDR3 is CASSQGTGGWTEAFF. In DNA form, the CDR3 reads TGTGCCAGCAGCCAAGGGACAGGGGGTTGGACTGAAGCTTTCTTT.

V is TRBV7-2 and J is TRBJ2-5; D gene ambiguous. Trimming cost V 1 base and J 5 bases, with 11 bases left between them. The germline CDR1 and CDR2 sequences are SGHTA and FQGNSA. CDR3 length equals 14 residues. The CDR3 DNA reads as TGTGCCAGCAGCTTAGGCGGCGGTGGTGAGACCCAGTACTTC. This sequence encodes CASSLGGGGETQYF. Using reference TRBV7-2 and TRBJ2-5 for the parts outside the CDR3, the full variable domain is GAGVSQSPSNKVTEKGKDVELRCDPISGHTALYWYRQSLGQGLEFLIYFQGNSAPDKSGLPSDRFSAERTGGSVSTLTIQRTQQEDSAVYLCASSLGGGGETQYFGPGTRLLVL.

The chain uses TRBV5-1 and TRBJ1-3; TRBD1 might be the D (6 bases). Trimming pared 0 bases from V and 3 bases from J, leaving 13 bases between. Germline CDR1 is SGHRS and CDR2 is YFSETQ. There are 16 residues in the CDR3. The CDR3 reads CASSLEGGRGGNTIYF. The DNA for the CDR3 is TGCGCCAGCAGCTTGGAAGGGGGACGGGGTGGAAACACCATATATTTT.

V gene TRBV3-1 (or the pseudogene TRBV3-2) combines with J gene TRBJ1-5; a possible D gene is TRBD1 (5 bases). V was cut by 4 bases and J by 4 bases, with 11 bases left in between. This CDR3 is built from 14 residues. Germline-derived CDR1 and CDR2 are LGHDT and YNNKEL (reference sequence). CDR3 residues: CASSPRQRNQPQHF. Here the CDR3 DNA reads TGTGCCAGCAGCCCCCGACAGCGAAATCAGCCCCAGCATTTT.

The V call is TRBV10-2, the J call TRBJ2-1; D not resolved. V was cut by 7 bases and J by 3 bases, with 10 bases left in between. The CDR3 has 13 amino acids. Germline CDR1 WSHSY, CDR2 SAAADI. CDR3 nucleotide sequence: TGCGCCAGCATTGCATCGGGCTACAATGAGCAGTTCTTC. Translation gives CASIASGYNEQFF.

This clone was seen at least ten times. The chain recombines TRBV12-5 with TRBJ1-1; TRBD1 is a possible D gene (5 bases). Between the trimmed V and J ends, which lost 6 bases and 10 bases, there was a span of 15 bases. Germline lookup yields CDR1 LGHNT and CDR2 FRNRAP. CDR3 size: 12 residues. CDR3 in amino acids: CASGRDANTAFF. The CDR3 nucleotides read TGTGCTAGTGGGCGGGACGCCAATACAGCTTTCTTT.

The chain couples TRBV7-2 to TRBJ2-3, with 8 bases that match TRBD2. The germline gives CDR1 SGHTA, CDR2 FQGNSA. V lost 8 bases, J lost 2 bases, and 12 bases stayed unmatched. This CDR3 has 16 residues. CDR3 DNA: TGTGCCAGCTCTTTCATAGGAGCGGGAGTCACAGATACGCAGTATTTT. Amino acids: CASSFIGAGVTDTQYF.

The gene calls are TRBV5-1 and TRBJ2-6; D ambiguous. Trimming left V 4 bases short and J 4 bases short, with 12 bases between. The CDR3 has 15 amino acids. The germline V gene has CDR1 SGHRS and CDR2 YFSETQ. The CDR3 protein is CASSPRGSGANVLTF. The CDR3, as DNA: TGCGCCAGCAGCCCCCGAGGTTCAGGGGCCAACGTCCTGACTTTC.

This clone was observed a few times. The V call is TRBV11-3, the J call TRBJ1-1, with D possibly TRBD1 on 6 matching bases. CDR1 SGHNT and CDR2 YENEEA come from the germline V gene. This CDR3 contains 14 residues. V dropped 7 bases and J dropped 6 bases, with 18 bases sitting between them. As DNA, the CDR3 is TGTGCCAGCACCCCTGAGGGGGGGGTCCCTGAAGCTTTCTTT. This translates into CASTPEGGVPEAFF.

This chain uses TRBV5-1 with TRBJ2-3; 9 bases line up with TRBD2. The J segment lost 4 bases and the V segment lost 3 bases, leaving 3 bases of the junction unmatched. Germline V gives CDR1 SGHRS, CDR2 YFSETQ. The CDR3 loop spans 14 amino acids. The CDR3: CASSWAGGADTQYF. CDR3 DNA sequence: TGCGCCAGCAGCTGGGCGGGGGGGGCAGATACGCAGTATTTT.

J is TRBJ2-2 and V is TRBV4-1; a possible D gene is TRBD2 (6 bases). The CDR3 runs to 16 residues. Germline V gives CDR1 MGHRA, CDR2 YSYEKL. Trimming pared 4 bases from V and 3 bases from J, leaving 15 bases between. As DNA, the CDR3 is TGCGCCAGCAGCCGCGCCCAGGGACTGTACACCGGGGAGCTGTTTTTT. It codes for CASSRAQGLYTGELFF.

The chain has TRBV19 and TRBJ2-1, with D possibly being TRBD1 (6 bases). This CDR3 has 16 amino acids. Per the germline V gene, CDR1 is LNHDA and CDR2 is SQIVND (reference sequence). The germline V and J ends were trimmed by 3 bases and 1 base, with 13 bases remaining between them. The CDR3 DNA is TGTGCCAGTAGTATTGGTTCAGGGGATTCCTACAATGAGCAGTTCTTC. Translating gives CASSIGSGDSYNEQFF.

This sequence joins TRBV11-2 and TRBJ1-5; tentatively, D is TRBD1 (5 bases). Germline CDR1 is SGHAT and CDR2 is FQNNGV. This CDR3 comprises 16 residues. The V end was cut by 2 bases, the J end by 2 bases, with 13 bases between. The CDR3 nucleotides are TGTGCCAGCAGCTTACGGAGGGGCGATCGCAATCAGCCCCAGCATTTT. Residues: CASSLRRGDRNQPQHF.

The chain combines TRBV28 with TRBJ1-2, with 12 bases matching TRBD1. CDR1 is MDHEN, CDR2 SYDVKM, per germline. The junction had 4 bases not matched to a gene; V was cut back by 6 bases and J by 5 bases. The CDR3 consists of 14 residues. The CDR3 nucleotides are TGTGCCAGCAGGTGGGACAGGGGGCTTTATGGCTACACCTTC. Amino acid sequence: CASRWDRGLYGYTF.

This clone was observed once. J is TRBJ2-3 and V is TRBV2; 9 nucleotides agree with TRBD2. The CDR3 length is 13 residues. After removal of 7 bases from V and 3 bases from J, the junction contained 2 bases not matched to a gene. Germline V gene data show CDR1 as SNHLY and CDR2 as FYNNEI. CDR3 in DNA: TGTGCCAGCAAGGCGGGAGGGACAGATACGCAGTATTTT. Its protein is CASKAGGTDTQYF.

This rearrangement joins TRBV25-1 to TRBJ1-1; TRBD1 might be the D (6 bases). Germline CDR1 and CDR2: MGHDK and SYGVNS. CDR3 length: 14 amino acids. Trimming pared 5 bases from V and 4 bases from J, leaving 14 bases between. CDR3 nucleotide sequence: TGTGCCAGCAGTTATTACAGGGATGGCACTGAAGCTTTCTTT. This codes for CASSYYRDGTEAFF.

The V and J genes are TRBV5-1 and TRBJ2-3; 12 nucleotides match TRBD1. Germline loops: CDR1 SGHRS, CDR2 YFSETQ. The CDR3 length is 18 residues. Unmatched junction bases numbered 9, after V lost 0 bases and J lost 4 bases. CDR3 nucleotides: TGCGCCAGCAGCTTGGCGGGACAGGGGGCGGTCACATCAGATACGCAGTATTTT. Translated: CASSLAGQGAVTSDTQYF.

The chain recombines TRBV5-1 with TRBJ1-1; 9 bases line up with TRBD1. The junction had 9 bases not matched to a gene; V was cut back by 4 bases and J by 5 bases. Per germline, CDR1 SGHRS and CDR2 YFSETQ. CDR3 length: 15 amino acids. Written as DNA, the CDR3 is TGCGCCAGCAGCCCCTTACAGGGGGCGCGAACTGAAGCTTTCTTT. Translated: CASSPLQGARTEAFF. The full variable domain, in which reference TRBV5-1 and TRBJ1-1 provide the parts outside the CDR3, is KAGVTQTPRYLIKTRGQQVTLSCSPISGHRSVSWYQQTPGQGLQFLFEYFSETQRNKGNFPGRFSGRQFSNSRSEMNVSTLELGDSALYLCASSPLQGARTEAFFGQGTRLTVV.

Remarks on this clone: Additional DNA sequences in this sample encode the identical CDR3. The rearrangement joins TRBV5-8 to TRBJ1-4; 9 bases agree with TRBD1. CDR1 is SGHTS and CDR2 is YDEGEE in the germline V gene. V shed 0 bases and J 2 bases; nucleotides not matched to a gene: 2. CDR3 size: 16 residues. The CDR3 DNA reads TGTGCCAGCAGCTTGGGTACAGGGGGCACTAATGAAAAACTGTTTTTT. Protein product: CASSLGTGGTNEKLFF. The variable domain in full, completed from reference TRBV5-8 and TRBJ1-4, reads EAGVTQSPTHLIKTRGQQATLRCSPISGHTSVYWYQQALGLGLQFLLWYDEGEERNRGNFPPRFSGRQFPNYSSELNVNALELEDSALYLCASSLGTGGTNEKLFFGSGTQLSVL.

As regards this clone: Additional DNA sequences in this sample encode the identical CDR3. The chain couples TRBV14 to TRBJ1-2; no firm D call. The germline V gene has CDR1 SGHDN and CDR2 FVKESK. The V end was cut by 0 bases, the J end by 5 bases, with 7 bases between. The CDR3 totals 13 residues. DNA of the CDR3: TGTGCCAGCAGCCAAGAGAGAGGGTATGGCTACACCTTC. It encodes CASSQERGYGYTF.

The V and J genes are TRBV5-6 and TRBJ1-1; D may be TRBD1 (6 bases). Deletions cut 4 bases from V and 3 bases from J, with 16 bases between. Germline CDR1 reads SGHDT; CDR2 reads YYEEEE. There are 15 residues in the CDR3. In DNA, the CDR3 is TGTGCCAGCAGCCGAACCAGGGGCGAGGACACTGAAGCTTTCTTT. Translated, it gives CASSRTRGEDTEAFF.

The chain uses TRBV7-9 and TRBJ2-3, with TRBD2 identical over 7 bases. V was pared by 1 base and J by 5 bases, with 3 bases of the junction left unmatched. The CDR3 runs to 14 residues. Germline values: CDR1 SEHNR, CDR2 FQNEAQ (reference sequence). CDR3 loop: CASSLEREGDTQYF. CDR3 in DNA: TGTGCCAGCAGCTTAGAAAGGGAGGGAGATACGCAGTATTTT. The complete variable domain, with remaining parts taken from reference TRBV7-9 and TRBJ2-3, reads DTGVSQNPRHKITKRGQNVTFRCDPISEHNRLYWYRQTLGQGPEFLTYFQNEAQLEKSRLLSDRFSAERPKGSFSTLEIQRTEQGDSAMYLCASSLEREGDTQYFGPGTRLTVL.

The V and J genes are TRBV23-1 and TRBJ1-1; 7 positions agree with TRBD1. TRBV23-1 is reported as an ORF; its role is uncertain. V lost 6 bases, J lost 0 bases, and 13 bases stayed unmatched. The CDR3 consists of 17 residues. Written as DNA, the CDR3 is TGCGCCAGCAGACCGGACAGGAGCGACAGGATGAACACTGAAGCTTTCTTT. Translated, it gives CASRPDRSDRMNTEAFF.